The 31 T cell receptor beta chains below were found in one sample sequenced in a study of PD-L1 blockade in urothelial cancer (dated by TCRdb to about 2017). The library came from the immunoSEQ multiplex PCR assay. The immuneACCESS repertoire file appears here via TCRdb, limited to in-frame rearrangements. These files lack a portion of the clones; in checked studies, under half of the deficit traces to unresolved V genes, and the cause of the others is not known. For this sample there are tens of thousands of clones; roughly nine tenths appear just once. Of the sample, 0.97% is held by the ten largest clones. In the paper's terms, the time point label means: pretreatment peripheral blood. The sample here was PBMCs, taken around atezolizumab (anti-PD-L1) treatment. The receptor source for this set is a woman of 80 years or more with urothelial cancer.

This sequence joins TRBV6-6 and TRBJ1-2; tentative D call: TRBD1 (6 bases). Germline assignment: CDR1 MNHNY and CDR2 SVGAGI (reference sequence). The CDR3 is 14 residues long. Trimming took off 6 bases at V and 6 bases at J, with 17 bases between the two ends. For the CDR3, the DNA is TGTGCCAGCAGCGGGGGGCAAGGGGTTGATGGCTACACCTTC. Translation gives CASSGGQGVDGYTF.

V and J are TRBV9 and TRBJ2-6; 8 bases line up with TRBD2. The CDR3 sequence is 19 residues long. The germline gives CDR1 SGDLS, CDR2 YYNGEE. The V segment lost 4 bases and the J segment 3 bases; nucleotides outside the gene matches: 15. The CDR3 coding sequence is TGTGCCAGCAGCCCGTCTTCGGGGGGGACTGGAAATGGGGCCAACGTCCTGACTTTC. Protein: CASSPSSGGTGNGANVLTF.

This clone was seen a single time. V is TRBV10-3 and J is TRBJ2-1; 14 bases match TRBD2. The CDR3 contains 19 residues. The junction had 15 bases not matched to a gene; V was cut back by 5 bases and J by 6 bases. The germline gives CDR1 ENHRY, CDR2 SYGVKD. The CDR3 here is CAISSDAGTSGRRVNEQFF. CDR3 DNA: TGTGCCATCAGTTCCGACGCCGGGACTAGCGGGAGAAGAGTCAATGAGCAGTTCTTC.

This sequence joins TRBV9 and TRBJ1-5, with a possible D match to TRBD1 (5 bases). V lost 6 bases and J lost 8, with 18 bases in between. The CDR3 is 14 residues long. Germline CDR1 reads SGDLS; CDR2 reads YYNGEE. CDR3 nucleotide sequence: TGTGCCAGCACCCGCGGGGGTGGGTTGGAGCCCCAGCATTTT. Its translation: CASTRGGGLEPQHF.

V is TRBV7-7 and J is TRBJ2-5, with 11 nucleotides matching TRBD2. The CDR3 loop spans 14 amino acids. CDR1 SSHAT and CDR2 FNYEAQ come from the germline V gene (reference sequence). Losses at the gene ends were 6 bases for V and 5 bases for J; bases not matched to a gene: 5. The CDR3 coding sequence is TGTGCCAGCAGTCCTATAGCGGGGGGGGAGACCCAGTACTTC. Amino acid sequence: CASSPIAGGETQYF.

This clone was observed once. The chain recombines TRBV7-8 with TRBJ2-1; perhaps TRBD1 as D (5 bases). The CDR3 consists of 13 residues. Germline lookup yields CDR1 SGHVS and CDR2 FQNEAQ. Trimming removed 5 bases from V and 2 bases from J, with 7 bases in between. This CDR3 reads CASSQGAYNEQFF. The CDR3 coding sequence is TGTGCCAGCAGCCAAGGGGCCTACAATGAGCAGTTCTTC.

The CDR3 is CASSLGAGGYNEQFF. DNA for the CDR3: TGTGCCAGCAGCTTAGGGGCGGGAGGCTACAATGAGCAGTTCTTC. The chain recombines TRBV7-2 with TRBJ2-1; 8 bases align to TRBD2. J lost 3 bases, V lost 1 base, and 2 bases had no gene match. Germline V gene sequence: CDR1 SGHTA, CDR2 FQGNSA. The CDR3 loop spans 15 amino acids.

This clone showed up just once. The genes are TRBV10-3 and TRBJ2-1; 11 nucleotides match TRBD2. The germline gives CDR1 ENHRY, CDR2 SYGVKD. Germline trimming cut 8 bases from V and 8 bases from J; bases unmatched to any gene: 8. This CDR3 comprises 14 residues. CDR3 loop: CAIRSTSGSDEQFF. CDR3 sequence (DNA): TGTGCCATCCGTAGCACTAGCGGGAGCGATGAGCAGTTCTTC.

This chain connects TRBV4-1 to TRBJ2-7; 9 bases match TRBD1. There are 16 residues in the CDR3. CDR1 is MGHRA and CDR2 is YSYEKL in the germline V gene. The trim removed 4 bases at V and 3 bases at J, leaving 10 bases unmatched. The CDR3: CASSPSLGTGSYEQYF. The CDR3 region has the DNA TGCGCCAGCAGCCCCTCTCTTGGGACAGGGAGCTACGAGCAGTACTTC.

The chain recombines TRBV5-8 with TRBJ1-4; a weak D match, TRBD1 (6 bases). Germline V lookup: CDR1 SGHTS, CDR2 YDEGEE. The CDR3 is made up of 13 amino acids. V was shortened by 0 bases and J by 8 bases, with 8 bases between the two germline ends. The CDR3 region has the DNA TGTGCCAGCAGCTTGGTAGGGGGAGAAAAACTGTTTTTT. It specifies CASSLVGGEKLFF. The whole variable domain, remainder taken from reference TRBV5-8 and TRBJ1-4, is EAGVTQSPTHLIKTRGQQATLRCSPISGHTSVYWYQQALGLGLQFLLWYDEGEERNRGNFPPRFSGRQFPNYSSELNVNALELEDSALYLCASSLVGGEKLFFGSGTQLSVL.

The CDR3 here is CASNLQGARAFF. DNA of the CDR3: TGTGCCAGCAACCTACAGGGGGCCCGAGCTTTCTTT. V is TRBV28 and J is TRBJ1-1; 9 nucleotides align to TRBD1. The germline CDR1 and CDR2 sequences are MDHEN and SYDVKM. The V and J ends lost 7 bases and 10 bases, in that order; junction bases with no gene match: 7. CDR3 size: 12 residues.

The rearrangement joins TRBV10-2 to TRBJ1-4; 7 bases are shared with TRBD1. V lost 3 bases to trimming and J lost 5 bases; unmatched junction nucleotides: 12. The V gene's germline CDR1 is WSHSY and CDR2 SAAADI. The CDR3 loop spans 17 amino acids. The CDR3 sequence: CASSDLGRGTANEKLFF. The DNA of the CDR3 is TGCGCCAGCAGTGACCTCGGGAGAGGGACAGCCAATGAAAAACTGTTTTTT.

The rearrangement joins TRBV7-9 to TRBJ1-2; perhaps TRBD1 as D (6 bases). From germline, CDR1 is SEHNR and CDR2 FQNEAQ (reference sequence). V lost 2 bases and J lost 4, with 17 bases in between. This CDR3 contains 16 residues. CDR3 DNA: TGTGCCAGCAGCTTAAGAGAAACAAGGGGGACCTATGGCTACACCTTC. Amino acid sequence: CASSLRETRGTYGYTF. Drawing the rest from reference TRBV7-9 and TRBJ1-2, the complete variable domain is DTGVSQNPRHKITKRGQNVTFRCDPISEHNRLYWYRQTLGQGPEFLTYFQNEAQLEKSRLLSDRFSAERPKGSFSTLEIQRTEQGDSAMYLCASSLRETRGTYGYTFGSGTRLTVV.

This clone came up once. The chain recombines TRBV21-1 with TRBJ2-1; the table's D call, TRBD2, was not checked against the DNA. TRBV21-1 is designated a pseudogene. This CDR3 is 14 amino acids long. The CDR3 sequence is CASSIPAAGVEQFF. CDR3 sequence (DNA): TGTGCCAGCAGCATTCCCGCGGCGGGAGTCGAGCAGTTCTTC.

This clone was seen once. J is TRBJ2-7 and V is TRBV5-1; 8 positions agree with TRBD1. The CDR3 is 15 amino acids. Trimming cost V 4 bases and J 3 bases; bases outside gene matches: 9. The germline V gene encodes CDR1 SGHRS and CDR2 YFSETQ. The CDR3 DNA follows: TGCGCCAGCAGCGTGCTCGGACAGGGTAGCTACGAGCAGTACTTC. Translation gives CASSVLGQGSYEQYF.

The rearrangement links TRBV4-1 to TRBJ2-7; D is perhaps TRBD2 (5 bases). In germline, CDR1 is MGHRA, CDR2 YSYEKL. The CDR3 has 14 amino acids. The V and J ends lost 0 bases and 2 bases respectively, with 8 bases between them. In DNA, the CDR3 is TGCGCCAGCAGCCAAGATAGCGTCGCCTACGAGCAGTACTTC. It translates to CASSQDSVAYEQYF.

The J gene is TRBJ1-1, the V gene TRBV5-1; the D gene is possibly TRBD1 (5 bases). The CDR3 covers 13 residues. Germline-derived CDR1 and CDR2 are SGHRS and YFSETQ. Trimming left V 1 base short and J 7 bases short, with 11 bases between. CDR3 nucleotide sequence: TGCGCCAGCAGCTTGACGCGCGACAGTGAAGCTTTCTTT. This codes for CASSLTRDSEAFF.

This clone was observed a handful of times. CDR3 amino acids: CARPGHVMETQYF. The CDR3 DNA follows: TGTGCCAGACCGGGACACGTAATGGAGACCCAGTACTTC. J is TRBJ2-5 and V is TRBV7-9; D might be TRBD1 (6 bases). Trimming took 9 bases from V and 5 from J, leaving 16 bases between them. The CDR3 has 13 residues. Germline V gene sequence: CDR1 SEHNR, CDR2 FQNEAQ (reference sequence). Filled out from reference TRBV7-9 and TRBJ2-5, the complete variable domain reads DTGVSQNPRHKITKRGQNVTFRCDPISEHNRLYWYRQTLGQGPEFLTYFQNEAQLEKSRLLSDRFSAERPKGSFSTLEIQRTEQGDSAMYLCARPGHVMETQYFGPGTRLLVL.

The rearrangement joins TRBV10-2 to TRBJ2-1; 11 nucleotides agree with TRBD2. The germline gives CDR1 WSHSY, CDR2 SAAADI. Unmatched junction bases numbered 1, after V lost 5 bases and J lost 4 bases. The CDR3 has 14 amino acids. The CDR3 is CASSTSGGYNEQFF. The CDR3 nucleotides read TGCGCCAGCAGTACTAGCGGGGGTTACAATGAGCAGTTCTTC.

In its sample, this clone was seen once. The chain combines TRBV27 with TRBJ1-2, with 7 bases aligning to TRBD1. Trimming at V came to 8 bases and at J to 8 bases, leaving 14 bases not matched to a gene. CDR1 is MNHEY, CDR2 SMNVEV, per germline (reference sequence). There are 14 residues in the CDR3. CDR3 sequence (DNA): TGTGCCAGCTCAGAGACAGGGAGCTATCGGGGCTACACCTTC. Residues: CASSETGSYRGYTF.

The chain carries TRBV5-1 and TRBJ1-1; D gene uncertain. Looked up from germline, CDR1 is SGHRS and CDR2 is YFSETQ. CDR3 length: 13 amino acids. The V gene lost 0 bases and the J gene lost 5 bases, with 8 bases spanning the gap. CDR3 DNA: TGCGCCAGCAGCTTGGGTGGGGAGACTGAAGCTTTCTTT. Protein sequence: CASSLGGETEAFF.

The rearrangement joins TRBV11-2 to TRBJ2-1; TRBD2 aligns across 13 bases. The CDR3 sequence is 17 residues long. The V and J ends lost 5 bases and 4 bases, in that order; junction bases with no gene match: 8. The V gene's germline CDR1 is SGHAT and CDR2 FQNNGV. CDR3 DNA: TGTGCCAGCAGCCAAGGACTAGCGGGAGCAGTTTACAATGAGCAGTTCTTC. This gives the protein CASSQGLAGAVYNEQFF. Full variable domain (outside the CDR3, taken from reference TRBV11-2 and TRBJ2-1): EAGVAQSPRYKIIEKRQSVAFWCNPISGHATLYWYQQILGQGPKLLIQFQNNGVVDDSQLPKDRFSAERLKGVDSTLKIQPAKLEDSAVYLCASSQGLAGAVYNEQFFGPGTRLTVL.

CDR3 residues: CASASGDVYNEQFF. The CDR3 DNA is TGTGCCAGCGCTAGCGGGGACGTCTACAATGAGCAGTTCTTC. The V and J genes are TRBV9 and TRBJ2-1; TRBD2 agrees at 9 bases. CDR1 is SGDLS, CDR2 YYNGEE, per germline. V shed 7 bases and J 3 bases; nucleotides not matched to a gene: 5. The CDR3 length is 14 residues.

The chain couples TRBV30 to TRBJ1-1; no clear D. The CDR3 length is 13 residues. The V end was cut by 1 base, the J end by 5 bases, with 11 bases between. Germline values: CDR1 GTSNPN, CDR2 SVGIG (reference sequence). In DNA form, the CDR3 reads TGTGCCTGGAGTGGGCAGGCCGGAACTGAAGCTTTCTTT. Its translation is CAWSGQAGTEAFF.

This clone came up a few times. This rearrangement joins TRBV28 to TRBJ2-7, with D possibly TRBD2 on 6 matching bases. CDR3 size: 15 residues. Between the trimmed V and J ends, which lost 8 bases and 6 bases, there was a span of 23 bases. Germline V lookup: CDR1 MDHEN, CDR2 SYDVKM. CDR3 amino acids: CASASGIGSPGEQYF. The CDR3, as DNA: TGTGCCAGCGCAAGTGGTATCGGGAGCCCCGGCGAGCAGTACTTC.

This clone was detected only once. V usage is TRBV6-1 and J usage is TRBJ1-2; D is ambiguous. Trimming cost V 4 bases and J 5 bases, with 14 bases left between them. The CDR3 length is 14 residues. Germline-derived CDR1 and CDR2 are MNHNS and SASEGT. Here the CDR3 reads CASSVLTPDYGYTF. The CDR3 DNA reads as TGTGCCAGCAGTGTACTAACCCCGGATTATGGCTACACCTTC.

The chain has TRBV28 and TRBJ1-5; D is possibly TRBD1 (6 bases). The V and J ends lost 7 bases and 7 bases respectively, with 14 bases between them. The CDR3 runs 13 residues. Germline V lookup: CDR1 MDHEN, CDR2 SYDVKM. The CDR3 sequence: CASIPGVRQPQHF. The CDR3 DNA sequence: TGTGCCAGCATCCCAGGGGTCCGCCAGCCCCAGCATTTT.

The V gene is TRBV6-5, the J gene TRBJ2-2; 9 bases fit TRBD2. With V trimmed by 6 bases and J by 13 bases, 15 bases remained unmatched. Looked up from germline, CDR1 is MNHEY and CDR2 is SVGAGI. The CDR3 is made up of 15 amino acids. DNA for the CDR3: TGTGCCAGCAGCCAACTTAGCGGGAGCCTAAGCCCGCTGTTTTTT. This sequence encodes CASSQLSGSLSPLFF.

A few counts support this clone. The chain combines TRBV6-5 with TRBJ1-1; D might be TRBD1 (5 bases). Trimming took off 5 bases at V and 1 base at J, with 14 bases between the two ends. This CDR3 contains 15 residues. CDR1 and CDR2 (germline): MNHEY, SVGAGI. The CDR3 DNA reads TGTGCCAGCAGTCGCAATATTCAGGGGAACACTGAAGCTTTCTTT. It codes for CASSRNIQGNTEAFF.

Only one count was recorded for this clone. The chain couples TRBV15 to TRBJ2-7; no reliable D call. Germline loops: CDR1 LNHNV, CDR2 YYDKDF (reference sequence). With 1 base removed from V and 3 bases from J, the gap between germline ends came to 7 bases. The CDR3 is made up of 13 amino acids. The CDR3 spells CATSRGLIYEQYF. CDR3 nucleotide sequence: TGTGCCACCAGCAGAGGACTGATCTACGAGCAGTACTTC. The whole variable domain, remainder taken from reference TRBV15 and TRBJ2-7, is DAMVIQNPRYQVTQFGKPVTLSCSQTLNHNVMYWYQQKSSQAPKLLFHYYDKDFNNEADTPDNFQSRRPNTSFCFLDIRSPGLGDTAMYLCATSRGLIYEQYFGPGTRLTVT.

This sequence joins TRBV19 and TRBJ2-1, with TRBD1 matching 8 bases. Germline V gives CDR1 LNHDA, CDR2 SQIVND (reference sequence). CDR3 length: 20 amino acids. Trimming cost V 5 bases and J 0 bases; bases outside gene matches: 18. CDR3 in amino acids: CASSATSLGTGRYSYNEQFF. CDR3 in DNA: TGTGCCAGTAGTGCCACATCCCTTGGGACAGGACGGTACTCCTACAATGAGCAGTTCTTC.